This T cell receptor (beta chain) derives from a study of CD8 T cells in Susac syndrome. Reverse transcription of roughly 0.45 to 1 ug RNA was carried out with random hexamers. Amplification of TCR beta CDR3 by immunoSEQ multiplex PCR spanned 54 Vbeta and 13 Jbeta. TCRdb redid the calling of the immunoSEQ multiplex PCR reads with MiXCR, one entry per CDR3 protein. The sample lists some 180,000 distinct CDR3 sequences, about 95% occurring once. Healthy donors served as the controls. They were matched for age and sex. The germline CDR1 and CDR2 sequences are SQVTM and ANQGSEA. The CDR3 sequence is 13 residues long. Trimming pared 4 bases from V and 1 base from J, leaving 8 bases between.

This TCR was recovered from a human donor in good health. Sequenced sample: CD4+ T cells from PBMCs. The chain uses TRBV29-1 and TRBJ1-5, with D hard to call. The CDR3: CSVVEGSNQPQHF. The CDR3 coding sequence is TGCAGCGTTGTAGAAGGGAGCAATCAGCCCCAGCATTTT.